Below are 22 T cell receptor beta chains sequenced from a single sample in a study of monozygotic twins with inflammatory bowel disease. TCRdb reprocessed the 5' RACE reads; each CDR3 protein has one entry and no DNA is given. The sample table sets out 310,000 or so distinct CDR3 sequences. Sequencing was carried out using blood. These receptor sequences come from a human donor with ulcerative colitis or Crohn's disease, or a healthy co-twin of an affected twin (not recorded which).

V usage is TRBV5-1 and J usage is TRBJ2-3; TCRdb's assignment of TRBD2 cannot be checked, as there is no DNA. The CDR3 totals 15 residues. Germline CDR1 is SGHRS and CDR2 is YFSETQ. CDR3 amino acids: CASSLGLADTDTQYF.

The J gene is TRBJ1-1, the V gene TRBV20-1; the TRBD1 assignment by TCRdb is unverifiable without DNA. Germline CDR1 is DFQATT and CDR2 is SNEGSKA (reference sequence). The CDR3 runs to 13 residues. The CDR3 sequence: CSARTESNTEAFF.

The gene calls are TRBV12-3 or TRBV12-4 and TRBJ2-7; lacking DNA, the TRBD1 call made by TCRdb goes unchecked. The CDR3 sequence is 15 residues long. The CDR3 here is CASSLHDSVVFEQYF.

This CDR3 is CASSPGVRAAGGTEAFF. The V and J genes are TRBV18 and TRBJ1-1; TCRdb's D call of TRBD1 is untestable without DNA. Germline V gives CDR1 KGHSH, CDR2 LQKENI. This CDR3 is built from 17 residues. The whole variable domain, filled in from reference TRBV18 and TRBJ1-1, reads NAGVMQNPRHLVRRRGQEARLRCSPMKGHSHVYWYRQLPEEGLKFMVYLQKENIIDESGMPKERFSAEFPKEGPSILRIQQVVRGDSAAYFCASSPGVRAAGGTEAFFGQGTRLTVV.

The rearrangement links TRBV11-2 to TRBJ2-5; TCRdb proposes TRBD1, but this gene call is untestable without DNA. This CDR3 is built from 14 residues. Germline CDR1 is SGHAT and CDR2 is FQNNGV. The CDR3 loop reads CASSSNRGWETQYF.

V and J are TRBV5-1 and TRBJ2-7; TCRdb's assignment of TRBD2 cannot be checked, as there is no DNA. Germline-derived CDR1 and CDR2 are SGHRS and YFSETQ. The CDR3 has 15 amino acids. The CDR3 loop reads CASSFASGPSYEQYF.

The V and J genes are TRBV15 and TRBJ2-7; TCRdb lists TRBD2, though no DNA is available to test this call. The length of the CDR3 is 14 residues. Germline CDR1 is LNHNV and CDR2 is YYDKDF (reference sequence). The CDR3 sequence: CATRVAGDRPRQYF.

The V and J genes are TRBV20-1 and TRBJ2-3; TCRdb's D gene call, TRBD1, goes unchecked for lack of DNA. CDR1 DFQATT and CDR2 SNEGSKA come from the germline V gene (reference sequence). The length of the CDR3 is 12 residues. CDR3 sequence: CSTDRGGDTQYF.

V gene TRBV7-3 combines with J gene TRBJ2-1; TCRdb's assignment of TRBD2 cannot be checked, as there is no DNA. Germline V gene lookup returns CDR1 SGHTA and CDR2 FQGTGA. The CDR3 length is 15 residues. The CDR3 spells CASSRGGNDNNEQFF.

The rearrangement uses TRBV27 and TRBJ2-7; TCRdb designates TRBD1, a call that cannot be tested without DNA. There are 13 residues in the CDR3. Per germline, CDR1 MNHEY and CDR2 SMNVEV (reference sequence). The CDR3 sequence: CASRSWARYEQYF.

V is TRBV5-1 and J is TRBJ1-5. This CDR3 is built from 15 residues. Germline V CDR1 and CDR2: SGHRS, YFSETQ. CDR3 amino acids: CASSLEGGGNQPQHF.

The V call is TRBV7-9, the J call TRBJ2-2; absent DNA, TCRdb's TRBD1 call cannot be checked. There are 15 residues in the CDR3. The germline V gene has CDR1 SEHNR and CDR2 FQNEAQ (reference sequence). CDR3 sequence: CASSLAPRGNGELFF.

The chain links TRBV6-5 to TRBJ1-4. The CDR3 totals 16 residues. CDR1 and CDR2 (germline): MNHEY, SVGAGI. The CDR3 spells CASSYSSQSFGEKLFF.

The chain joins TRBV5-1 to TRBJ2-7; TCRdb outputs TRBD1, but without DNA this stays unchecked. Germline CDR1 is SGHRS and CDR2 is YFSETQ. There are 14 residues in the CDR3. The CDR3 here is CASSFPGQDYEQYF.

The J gene is TRBJ2-2, the V gene TRBV7-2. Germline assignment: CDR1 SGHTA and CDR2 FQGNSA. The CDR3 runs to 14 residues. CDR3 in amino acids: CASSQAHLGGELFF.

The rearrangement uses TRBV11-2 and TRBJ2-7. The CDR3 contains 14 residues. CDR1 is SGHAT, CDR2 FQNNGV, per germline. This chain's CDR3 is CASSLLEVTYEQYF.

This rearrangement joins TRBV4-1 to TRBJ2-1. The CDR3 is 13 residues long. Germline assignment: CDR1 MGHRA and CDR2 YSYEKL. The chain's CDR3 is CASSQEGRDEQFF.

The CDR3 sequence is CASSYRGATGEQYF. The chain employs TRBV12-3 or TRBV12-4 and TRBJ2-7; absent DNA, TCRdb's TRBD1 call cannot be checked. CDR3 length equals 14 residues.

This rearrangement joins TRBV6-1 to TRBJ2-1; with no DNA, the TCRdb D assignment of TRBD2 cannot be verified. The CDR3 contains 14 residues. Germline V lookup: CDR1 MNHNS, CDR2 SASEGT. The CDR3: CASSDLRTHNEQFF.

The chain links TRBV5-1 to TRBJ2-2; the TCRdb D gene call, TRBD2, has no DNA to confirm it. CDR1 is SGHRS and CDR2 is YFSETQ in the germline V gene. The length of the CDR3 is 16 residues. The CDR3 is CASSLEGLQNTGELFF.

The chain is built from TRBV5-6 and TRBJ1-2; absent DNA, TCRdb's TRBD1 call cannot be checked. The CDR3 spans 16 residues. The germline gives CDR1 SGHDT, CDR2 YYEEEE. The CDR3 here is CASSLGRRGDVYGYTF.

The chain recombines TRBV9 with TRBJ1-3. The CDR3 sequence is 15 residues long. CDR1 SGDLS and CDR2 YYNGEE come from the germline V gene. The chain's CDR3 is CASSQVPGSGNTIYF.